This T cell receptor (beta chain) was obtained from a study of blood T cell repertoires in COVID-19 (dated by TCRdb to about 2020). At the level of the whole study: Samples covering the acute and convalescent phases of COVID-19 were provided by collaborators in the United States, Italy and Spain. The material from the prospective study consisted of cDNA or gDNA derived from T cells, B-cell-depleted T cells, or PBMCs. Subjects who had been exposed to COVID-19, were actively infected with it, or had recovered from it provided the deeply sampled blood TCRbeta repertoires that made up the dataset. The repertoires were released in a freely available public database meant as a resource for research on the immune response to SARS-CoV-2. Samples were obtained from the ongoing ImmuneRACE study (first 160 participants) and from some 1,300 subjects provided by 6 global collaborators. Sample metadata almost always included a de-identified subject ID, COVID-19 status, age in years and sex. HLA class I and class II types, where available, came from metadata supplied by the sample provider rather than from assay-based typing. Overall results and qualifications from the work: The amount of clinical and demographic metadata varied by source and participant and was provided uncurated.

Points on this clone: Its specific antigen is unknown. No base quality information exists; no much larger clone differs at one position.

A second Seattle source provided samples from volunteer blood donors who had recovered from COVID-19. Collaborating institutions collected whole blood in K2EDTA tubes following their own protocols. Collaborator samples were shipped for TCRbeta analysis as frozen whole blood, isolated PBMCs, or DNA extracted from either sample type. Germline trimming: 3 bases from V, 5 bases from J; junction bases outside gene matches: 7. The CDR3 covers 14 residues, taking in both the cysteine and the phenylalanine. CDR3 DNA only is kept here, 42 bases in frame from base 1. Per the germline V gene (reference sequence), GTSNPN is the CDR1 and SVGIG is the CDR2. TCRbeta CDR3 regions were amplified from genomic DNA using the immunoSEQ Assay, a bias-controlled multiplex PCR. The authors' pipeline ran thus. The number of nucleated cells in each sample was estimated by amplification of reference gene primers within the assay. To quantify the absolute abundance of each unique TCRbeta CDR3 rearrangement, sequence reads were collapsed and filtered. Productive Simpson clonality was computed per sample as the square root of Simpson's diversity index over productive rearrangements. TCRdb limited this immuneACCESS table to in-frame rearrangements with V and J called. A share of clones is missing; checked studies link under half to unresolved V genes, and the rest is unexplained. V and J calls and clone size are given by that table; D and trimming were obtained from the DNA. The sample records approximately 220,000 clones, 80% to 85% of which are singletons. 5% to 6.5% of the sample belongs to the ten largest clones.

The source is a woman in her sixties who had recovered from COVID-19. The sequenced material came from peripheral blood. The receptor chain draws on TRBV30 and TRBJ2-7; 10 bases in between match TRBD1. The CDR3 region reads CAWSPGQGEHEQYF. The bases read TGTGCCTGGAGCCCCGGACAGGGGGAGCACGAGCAGTACTTC.